The 13 T cell receptor beta chains below come from one sample, sequenced in a study of radiotherapy plus CTLA-4 blockade in lung cancer. Some clones are missing from TCRdb's copy, which holds only in-frame ones; the method was immunoSEQ multiplex PCR. The data hold about 100,000 clones, with roughly 80% observed a single time. The specimen was peripheral blood, collected from a patient treated with radiotherapy plus ipilimumab. Every receptor here comes from a human donor with non-small cell lung cancer who had stable disease on radiotherapy plus ipilimumab.

The chain is built from TRBV30 and TRBJ2-1; D may correspond to TRBD1 or TRBD2 (5 bases each). CDR1 is GTSNPN, CDR2 SVGIG, per germline (reference sequence). V lost 0 bases, J lost 12 bases, and 15 bases lay in between. CDR3 length: 13 residues. Here the CDR3 reads CAWSVSGGGAQFF. The CDR3, as DNA: TGTGCCTGGAGTGTGTCTGGGGGTGGGGCGCAGTTCTTC.

The chain couples TRBV5-4 to TRBJ2-4; 7 positions agree with TRBD2. V was pared by 0 bases and J by 8 bases, with 5 bases of the junction left unmatched. Germline-derived CDR1 and CDR2 are SGHNT and YYREEE (reference sequence). The CDR3 covers 14 residues. The CDR3 nucleotides read TGTGCCAGCAGCTTGGATGGCGGGAGTGACATTCAGTACTTC. Protein: CASSLDGGSDIQYF.

The chain employs TRBV15 and TRBJ2-7; maybe TRBD1 (5 bases). The CDR3 has 12 residues. V lost 4 bases to trimming and J lost 1 base, with 5 bases between them. Germline CDR1 and CDR2: LNHNV and YYDKDF (reference sequence). CDR3 sequence: CATSKGSYEQYF. CDR3 DNA: TGTGCCACCAGCAAGGGGTCCTACGAGCAGTACTTC.

The chain recombines TRBV15 with TRBJ2-7; 7 nucleotides align to TRBD1. The DNA end is more similar to TRBJ2-1, so the J call may be wrong. This CDR3 contains 13 residues. Germline V lookup: CDR1 LNHNV, CDR2 YYDKDF (reference sequence). The CDR3 loop reads CATRGQGDNEQFF. In DNA form, the CDR3 reads TGTGCCACTAGGGGGCAGGGCGACAATGAGCAGTTCTTC.

This rearrangement joins TRBV19 to TRBJ1-5; D is unclear. This CDR3 is 13 amino acids long. V was cut by 6 bases and J by 7 bases, with 13 bases left in between. Looked up from germline, CDR1 is LNHDA and CDR2 is SQIVND (reference sequence). CDR3 amino acids: CASRGGVGQPQHF. CDR3 coding DNA: TGTGCCAGTAGAGGCGGGGTCGGGCAGCCCCAGCATTTT.

The rearrangement uses TRBV28 and TRBJ1-2, with D possibly TRBD1 on 6 matching bases. The V and J ends lost 5 bases and 4 bases respectively, with 14 bases between them. Germline V gene lookup returns CDR1 MDHEN and CDR2 SYDVKM. The CDR3 consists of 14 residues. The CDR3: CASSPPRDTYGYTF. CDR3 sequence (DNA): TGTGCCAGCAGTCCCCCCCGGGACACCTATGGCTACACCTTC.

This clone has more than one count but fewer than ten. The chain couples TRBV5-8 to TRBJ2-1, with D perhaps matching TRBD1 or TRBD2 (6 bases each). V dropped 3 bases and J dropped 9 bases, with 10 bases sitting between them. The germline V gene has CDR1 SGHTS and CDR2 YDEGEE. The CDR3 consists of 12 residues. The CDR3 nucleotides read TGTGCCAGCAGCTGGGAGGACAGTGAGCAGTTCTTC. Translated, it gives CASSWEDSEQFF.

The chain has TRBV28 and TRBJ2-5; the match to TRBD2 covers 9 bases. The germline V gene has CDR1 MDHEN and CDR2 SYDVKM. The CDR3 consists of 16 residues. J was trimmed by 1 base and V by 6 bases; bases with no gene match: 9. The CDR3 bases are TGTGCCAGCAGACGAACTAGCGGGCGCTTCCAAGAGACCCAGTACTTC. It translates to CASRRTSGRFQETQYF.

This clone was seen only a few times. This rearrangement joins TRBV18 to TRBJ2-2; no clear D. The V gene's germline CDR1 is KGHSH and CDR2 LQKENI. V lost 3 bases, J lost 4 bases, and 9 bases lay in between. The CDR3 has 14 amino acids. The CDR3 DNA follows: TGTGCCAGCTCACCCTTCCGTATCACCGGGGAGCTGTTTTTT. This gives the protein CASSPFRITGELFF.

The chain links TRBV10-2 to TRBJ1-5; D is perhaps TRBD1 (5 bases). The CDR3 loop spans 13 amino acids. Germline V CDR1 and CDR2: WSHSY, SAAADI. Trimming took 7 bases from V and 5 from J, leaving 12 bases between them. CDR3 in DNA: TGCGCCAGCAACCAGGGTTGGGATCAGCCCCAGCATTTT. This gives the protein CASNQGWDQPQHF.

The chain combines TRBV16 with TRBJ1-2, with D possibly matching TRBD1 (6 bases). Trimming pared 0 bases from V and 8 bases from J, leaving 13 bases between. Germline-derived CDR1 and CDR2 are KGHSY and FQNENV. The CDR3 length is 14 residues. The CDR3 region has the DNA TGTGCCAGCAGCCAATCGAACAGGGTAGGCGGCTACACCTTC. Protein: CASSQSNRVGGYTF.

V is TRBV4-2 and J is TRBJ2-2; 15 bases agree with TRBD2. The CDR3 loop spans 20 amino acids. V was clipped by 1 base and J by 2 bases; unmatched bases: 8. Germline values: CDR1 LGHNA, CDR2 YNFKEQ. The CDR3 region has the DNA TGTGCCAGCAGCCAAGCCGCCGGGACTAGCGGGAGGACTAACACCGGGGAGCTGTTTTTT. Protein: CASSQAAGTSGRTNTGELFF.

This clone was recorded a few times. The V gene is TRBV5-1, the J gene TRBJ2-5; unclear D gene. Trimming took off 0 bases at V and 5 bases at J, with 5 bases between the two ends. The germline gives CDR1 SGHRS, CDR2 YFSETQ. The CDR3 totals 12 residues. The CDR3 protein is CASSLAGETQYF. In DNA form, the CDR3 reads TGCGCCAGCAGCTTGGCCGGTGAGACCCAGTACTTC.